Listed below are T cell receptor beta chains from one sample, sequenced in a study of shared clonotypes between healthy human individuals. The repertoire was sequenced with immunoSEQ multiplex PCR; TCRdb's copy has only in-frame clones and lacks some. There are around 2.5 million clones in the sample; roughly 93% occur only once, and 0.36% lies in the top ten. Sequencing was carried out using naive CD4+ T cells from PBMCs. These receptors all stem from a man between 18 and 29 years old in good health. Some clones in this sample may be carry-over from other donors' samples. CDR3s include the opening cysteine and the closing phenylalanine or tryptophan. D genes are given only for firm matches.

- | TRBV6-5 | CASSREWTGGYTF
- | TRBV15 | CATSRSPGNNEKLFF
TRBD1 | TRBV7-9 | CASSFQGDGYTF
- | TRBV6-1 | CATAGSSNQPQHF
- | TRBV4-3 | CASSQAHTTPEGYGYTF
TRBD1 | TRBV5-1 | CASSSALTGEAEAFF
TRBD1 | TRBV18 | CASSSDRGNYGYTF
- | TRBV29-1 | CSVRAGVSGNTIYF
TRBD1 | TRBV5-6 | CASSLGTANQPQHF
- | TRBV30 | CAWSPGPAEAFF